The 20 T cell receptor beta chains below come from one sample, sequenced in a study of beta chain features in type 1 diabetes. Every bit of the isolated RNA underwent reverse transcription, so sequencing read expressed TCRB transcripts. Libraries were prepared by immunoSEQ multiplex PCR; TCRdb keeps only in-frame clonotypes and omits some of them. The table lists more than 250,000 clones, about 20% of them singletons, with 0.028% in the top ten. Study-level results: People with Type 1 diabetes carried modestly yet significantly shorter TCRB CDR3s in all four CD4+ subsets.

These receptors have no known antigen. The sample consisted of naive CD4+ T cells from blood. The receptors were sampled from a woman between 35 and 50 years old with type 1 diabetes.

The chain recombines TRBV29-1 with TRBJ2-6; possibly TRBD2 for D (6 bases). Germline V gene sequence: CDR1 SQVTM, CDR2 ANQGSEA. This CDR3 has 14 amino acids. V was cut by 4 bases and J by 4 bases, with 11 bases left in between. CDR3 nucleotide sequence: TGCAGCGTTGGAGGAGGGATAGGGGCCAACGTCCTGACTTTC. Its translation: CSVGGGIGANVLTF.

This chain connects TRBV5-1 to TRBJ2-7, with TRBD2 matching 9 bases. CDR1 SGHRS and CDR2 YFSETQ come from the germline V gene. The CDR3 is made up of 14 amino acids. J lost 0 bases, V lost 4 bases, and 2 bases had no gene match. The chain's CDR3 is CASSGTSNSYEQYF. Written as DNA, the CDR3 is TGCGCCAGCAGCGGGACTAGCAACTCCTACGAGCAGTACTTC.

This chain connects TRBV9 to TRBJ2-7; maybe TRBD1 (6 bases). Trimming removed 2 bases from V and 0 bases from J, with 12 bases in between. Per the germline V gene, CDR1 is SGDLS and CDR2 is YYNGEE. The CDR3 consists of 15 residues. Here the CDR3 DNA reads TGTGCCAGCAGCGTTTCGGACAGTTACTCCTACGAGCAGTACTTC. Protein sequence: CASSVSDSYSYEQYF.

V gene TRBV18 combines with J gene TRBJ1-2; 8 bases agree with TRBD1. J gave up 5 bases and V 3 bases, and 5 bases lay outside the gene matches. Germline V CDR1 and CDR2: KGHSH, LQKENI. The CDR3 is 14 residues long. DNA of the CDR3: TGTGCCAGCTCACCCGACAGGGGAACTTATGGCTACACCTTC. Its protein product is CASSPDRGTYGYTF.

The chain joins TRBV30 to TRBJ2-7; D is unclear. The CDR3 is 11 amino acids. Germline V gene data show CDR1 as GTSNPN and CDR2 as SVGIG (reference sequence). V lost 1 base to trimming and J lost 7 bases, with 8 bases between them. As DNA, the CDR3 is TGTGCCTGGAGTGGACTGGTGGAGCAGTACTTC. Translation: CAWSGLVEQYF.

The chain recombines TRBV2 with TRBJ1-2; 7 positions agree with TRBD1. V lost 1 base, J lost 2 bases, and 7 bases stayed unmatched. Germline V gene data show CDR1 as SNHLY and CDR2 as FYNNEI. The CDR3 is made up of 16 amino acids. The CDR3 DNA is TGTGCCAGCAGTGAAGTCACGCAGACAGGGAACTATGGCTACACCTTC. This translates into CASSEVTQTGNYGYTF.

The chain employs TRBV5-6 and TRBJ1-4; 9 bases are shared with TRBD1. CDR3 length: 17 residues. V trimming: 1 base; J trimming: 3 bases; junction bases outside the gene matches: 7. Germline CDR1 SGHDT, CDR2 YYEEEE. DNA for the CDR3: TGTGCCAGCAGCTTGAGGACAGGGGCCACCGCTAATGAAAAACTGTTTTTT. Translated: CASSLRTGATANEKLFF.

This chain uses TRBV28 with TRBJ1-6; the D gene is possibly TRBD1 (5 bases). V lost 5 bases to trimming and J lost 9 bases, with 23 bases between them. CDR3 size: 17 residues. Germline-derived CDR1 and CDR2 are MDHEN and SYDVKM. The CDR3: CASSLGRGGGIRSPLHF. CDR3 DNA sequence: TGTGCCAGCAGTCTAGGGCGGGGGGGAGGCATCCGTTCACCCCTCCACTTT. Full variable domain (missing parts from reference TRBV28 and TRBJ1-6): DVKVTQSSRYLVKRTGEKVFLECVQDMDHENMFWYRQDPGLGLRLIYFSYDVKMKEKGDIPEGYSVSREKKERFSLILESASTNQTSMYLCASSLGRGGGIRSPLHFGNGTRLTVT.

The chain uses TRBV29-1 and TRBJ2-5, with D hard to call. This CDR3 is 10 amino acids long. Trimming pared 8 bases from V and 5 bases from J, leaving 9 bases between. Germline CDR1 reads SQVTM; CDR2 reads ANQGSEA. CDR3 sequence (DNA): TGCAGCTCCAGGCAGGAGACCCAGTACTTC. Its translation: CSSRQETQYF.

This clone was seen only a few times. This chain uses TRBV6-5 with TRBJ2-7, with TRBD1 identical over 12 bases. J was trimmed by 5 bases and V by 5 bases; bases with no gene match: 1. Germline V gene sequence: CDR1 MNHEY, CDR2 SVGAGI. The CDR3 contains 13 residues. The CDR3 DNA follows: TGTGCCAGCAGTGGGACAGGGGGCGACGAGCAGTACTTC. Protein product: CASSGTGGDEQYF.

This clone was observed a single time. The rearrangement uses TRBV7-9 and TRBJ2-7; the match to TRBD1 covers 7 bases. Germline V gene sequence: CDR1 SEHNR, CDR2 FQNEAQ (reference sequence). The CDR3 runs 15 residues. The junction had 10 bases not matched to a gene; V was cut back by 3 bases and J by 5 bases. The CDR3 nucleotides read TGTGCCAGCAGCTTTCCCAGGGGGAGTTTAGACGAGCAGTACTTC. Its protein is CASSFPRGSLDEQYF.

The chain uses TRBV6-1 and TRBJ2-6; D unresolved. V was pared by 4 bases and J by 2 bases, with 15 bases between. The CDR3 contains 17 residues. The germline gives CDR1 MNHNS, CDR2 SASEGT. In DNA form, the CDR3 reads TGTGCCAGCAGTGGGTACCGCTATCTTCCTGGGGCCAACGTCCTGACTTTC. Translating gives CASSGYRYLPGANVLTF.

The CDR3 region is CASSPGQWSSYEQYF. The CDR3 nucleotides read TGTGCCAGCTCACCGGGACAGTGGAGCTCCTACGAGCAGTACTTC. The chain links TRBV18 to TRBJ2-7; 7 nucleotides agree with TRBD1. This CDR3 contains 15 residues. Germline CDR1 is KGHSH and CDR2 is LQKENI. The ends lost 3 bases at V and 0 bases at J; junction bases unmatched: 5.

This clone was counted a few times. This chain connects TRBV9 to TRBJ1-3, with D possibly being TRBD1 (5 bases). V was shortened by 4 bases and J by 2 bases, with 16 bases between the two germline ends. The CDR3 is 16 residues long. Germline V gene lookup returns CDR1 SGDLS and CDR2 YYNGEE. For the CDR3, the DNA is TGTGCCAGCAGCCCAGACGCGGACATCGCTGGAAACACCATATATTTT. Translating it yields CASSPDADIAGNTIYF.

This clone was seen a handful of times. This chain links TRBV4-1 with TRBJ2-7; 7 nucleotides align to TRBD1. The V gene's germline CDR1 is MGHRA and CDR2 YSYEKL. The CDR3 length is 16 residues. The junction had 9 bases not matched to a gene; V was cut back by 2 bases and J by 2 bases. CDR3: CASSQLTGTETYEQYF. CDR3 DNA sequence: TGCGCCAGCAGCCAACTGACCGGGACAGAGACCTACGAGCAGTACTTC.

The chain couples TRBV5-4 to TRBJ2-2; D is possibly TRBD1 (6 bases). Germline assignment: CDR1 SGHNT and CDR2 YYREEE (reference sequence). The CDR3 has 15 amino acids. The V end was cut by 3 bases, the J end by 0 bases, with 9 bases between. CDR3 amino acids: CASSSGAPNTGELFF. The CDR3 DNA is TGTGCCAGCAGCTCAGGGGCTCCGAACACCGGGGAGCTGTTTTTT.

The V and J genes are TRBV25-1 and TRBJ2-5; D unclear. Deletions cut 5 bases from V and 2 bases from J, with 9 bases between. The germline V gene has CDR1 MGHDK and CDR2 SYGVNS. The CDR3 runs 13 residues. The CDR3 loop reads CASSFLEQETQYF. The CDR3 nucleotides are TGTGCCAGCAGTTTCCTAGAACAAGAGACCCAGTACTTC.

This clone has only one observation. The chain recombines TRBV9 with TRBJ2-1, with a tentative D call TRBD2 (6 bases). The CDR3 consists of 14 residues. Germline V gene sequence: CDR1 SGDLS, CDR2 YYNGEE. V was shortened by 0 bases and J by 9 bases, with 13 bases between the two germline ends. DNA of the CDR3: TGTGCCAGCAGCGTAGCGGGGGAGGCGGGTGAGCAGTTCTTC. Its translation is CASSVAGEAGEQFF.

The CDR3 bases are TGCAGCCCACAGGGTTCCTATGGCTACACCTTC. Translating gives CSPQGSYGYTF. This chain connects TRBV20-1 to TRBJ1-2; a weak D match, TRBD1 (6 bases). CDR3 length equals 11 residues. Germline V lookup: CDR1 DFQATT, CDR2 SNEGSKA (reference sequence).

In its sample, this clone was seen a few times. V is TRBV13 and J is TRBJ1-2, with a tentative D call TRBD1 (6 bases). CDR1 and CDR2 (germline): PRHDT, FYEKMQ (reference sequence). CDR3 length: 15 residues. Between the trimmed V and J ends, which lost 5 bases and 4 bases, there was a span of 17 bases. The CDR3 DNA is TGTGCCAGCAGCCTGGACAGTCCTGTTCCCTATGGCTACACCTTC. Translating gives CASSLDSPVPYGYTF.